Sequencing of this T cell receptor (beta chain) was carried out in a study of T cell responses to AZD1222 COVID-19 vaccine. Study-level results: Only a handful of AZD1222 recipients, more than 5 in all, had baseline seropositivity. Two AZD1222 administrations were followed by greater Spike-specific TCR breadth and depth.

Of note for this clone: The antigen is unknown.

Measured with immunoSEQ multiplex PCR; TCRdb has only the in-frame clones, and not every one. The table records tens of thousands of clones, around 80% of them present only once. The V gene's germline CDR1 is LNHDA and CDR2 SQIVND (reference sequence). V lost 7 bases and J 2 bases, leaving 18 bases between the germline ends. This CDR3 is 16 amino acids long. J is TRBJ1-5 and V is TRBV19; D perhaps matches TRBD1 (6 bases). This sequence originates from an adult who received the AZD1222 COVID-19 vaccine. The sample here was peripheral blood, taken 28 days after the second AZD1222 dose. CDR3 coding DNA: TGTGCCAGTAAACCCCAGGGGTTGGTTGGCAATCAGCCCCAGCATTTT. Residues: CASKPQGLVGNQPQHF. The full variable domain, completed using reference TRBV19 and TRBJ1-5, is DGGITQSPKYLFRKEGQNVTLSCEQNLNHDAMYWYRQDPGQGLRLIYYSQIVNDFQKGDIAEGYSVSREKKESFPLTVTSAQKNPTAFYLCASKPQGLVGNQPQHFGDGTRLSIL.